Below, 10 T cell receptor beta chains from the same sample are listed, as sequenced in a study of HIV-infected patients and healthy controls. Reverse transcription used approximately 500 ng RNA and constant-region primers for alpha and beta. Separate chain-specific third strand synthesis with multiplexing indices produced the alpha and beta libraries. MiXCR was run by TCRdb on the 5' RACE reads, yielding one entry per CDR3 protein. Of thousands of distinct CDR3 sequences listed, 8% are singletons. Whole blood was used without fractionation, so all unsorted peripheral T cells were included. This specimen was blood, taken before antiretroviral therapy. These receptors came from an adult with HIV infection. The donor label of this sample is uncertain.

This chain connects TRBV7-9 to TRBJ2-2; D is unresolved. V lost 4 bases to trimming and J lost 2 bases, with 5 bases between them. In germline, CDR1 is SEHNR, CDR2 FQNEAQ (reference sequence). The CDR3 loop spans 13 amino acids. CDR3 nucleotides: TGTGCCAGCAGCTCGACAAACACCGGGGAGCTGTTTTTT. Amino acids: CASSSTNTGELFF.

This clonotype has ten or more counts. This chain links TRBV6-1 with TRBJ2-1; 9 bases are a match to TRBD1. The CDR3 totals 16 residues. The germline V gene has CDR1 MNHNS and CDR2 SASEGT. V shed 2 bases and J 3 bases; nucleotides not matched to a gene: 5. The DNA of the CDR3 is TGTGCCAGCAGTGAATATACGGGACAGGGCTACAATGAGCAGTTCTTC. This sequence encodes CASSEYTGQGYNEQFF.

This clonotype has just a few counts. The chain employs TRBV27 and TRBJ1-5, with a tentative D call TRBD1 (5 bases). The CDR3 has 15 residues. Germline assignment: CDR1 MNHEY and CDR2 SMNVEV (reference sequence). V dropped 2 bases and J dropped 2 bases, with 10 bases sitting between them. The CDR3 region is CASSLGADGNQPQHF. In nucleotides, the CDR3 is TGTGCCAGCAGTTTAGGGGCTGATGGCAATCAGCCCCAGCATTTT.

This clonotype was observed many times. The chain carries TRBV5-1 and TRBJ1-1; D may be TRBD1 (5 bases). Germline-derived CDR1 and CDR2 are SGHRS and YFSETQ. Trimming stripped 3 bases from V and 1 base from J, with 7 bases between. This CDR3 spans 13 amino acids. CDR3 coding DNA: TGCGCCAGCAGCTCCGGACAGAACACTGAAGCTTTCTTT. As protein: CASSSGQNTEAFF.

At least ten counts were recorded for this clonotype. J is TRBJ1-1 and V is TRBV7-9, with a possible D match to TRBD1 (5 bases). CDR3 length equals 18 residues. With 4 bases removed from V and 0 bases from J, the gap between germline ends came to 21 bases. CDR1 is SEHNR, CDR2 FQNEAQ, per germline (reference sequence). This CDR3 is CASSSRGGPKNMNTEAFF. CDR3 in DNA: TGTGCCAGCAGCTCCCGGGGGGGTCCAAAGAACATGAACACTGAAGCTTTCTTT.

This clonotype was found many times. This chain uses TRBV3-1 with TRBJ1-4; D is perhaps TRBD1 (6 bases). The V gene lost 3 bases and the J gene lost 2 bases, with 13 bases spanning the gap. From germline, CDR1 is LGHDT and CDR2 YNNKEL (reference sequence). The CDR3 loop spans 16 amino acids. The CDR3 protein is CASSQRGVGTNEKLFF. DNA for the CDR3: TGTGCCAGCAGCCAGAGGGGGGTCGGTACTAATGAAAAACTGTTTTTT.

This clonotype was counted at least ten times. The genes are TRBV6-5 and TRBJ2-5; D possibly corresponds to TRBD1 (6 bases). This CDR3 region has 15 residues. CDR1 MNHEY and CDR2 SVGAGI come from the germline V gene. Trimming shortened V by 4 bases and J by 5 bases, and 17 bases separated the two germline ends. The CDR3 DNA reads TGTGCCAGCAGTTCCACAGGGTCGAGGCGGGAGACCCAGTACTTC. Translated: CASSSTGSRRETQYF.

By share, this clonotype counts as large (0.1 to 1%). The chain combines TRBV20-1 with TRBJ1-5; D not certain. V gave up 4 bases and J gave up 4 bases, with 11 bases separating them. The CDR3 has 13 residues. Germline CDR1 and CDR2: DFQATT and SNEGSKA (reference sequence). The CDR3 region has the DNA TGCAGTGCTATTGTTGTGGGAAATCAGCCCCAGCATTTT. This gives the protein CSAIVVGNQPQHF.

The J gene is TRBJ2-5, the V gene TRBV5-1, with 10 bases aligning to TRBD2. In germline, CDR1 is SGHRS, CDR2 YFSETQ. Losses at the gene ends were 1 base for V and 5 bases for J; bases not matched to a gene: 11. The CDR3 extends over 17 amino acids. This chain's CDR3 is CASSLLVSSGSRETQYF. CDR3 nucleotides: TGCGCCAGCAGCTTGCTTGTTTCTAGCGGGAGTCGGGAGACCCAGTACTTC.

This clonotype appeared many times. The chain links TRBV6-5 to TRBJ1-4; a weak D match, TRBD1 (6 bases). Trimming cost V 6 bases and J 6 bases, with 17 bases left between them. The CDR3 contains 15 residues. Germline V gene sequence: CDR1 MNHEY, CDR2 SVGAGI. The DNA of the CDR3 is TGTGCCAGCAGACCCTCGTGGGGGGCCGATGAAAAACTGTTTTTT. Its translation: CASRPSWGADEKLFF.